These 14 T cell receptor beta chains share one sample of origin, sequenced in a study of T cell responses to AZD1222 COVID-19 vaccine. Assay: immunoSEQ multiplex PCR; the TCRdb copy retains only in-frame clones and omits some. The table includes around 150,000 clones, 90% to 95% detected once. The starting material was peripheral blood, obtained 28 days after the second AZD1222 dose. The receptor set was obtained from an adult who received the AZD1222 COVID-19 vaccine.

This rearrangement joins TRBV12-5 to TRBJ1-1; possibly TRBD1 for D (6 bases). Trimming cost V 7 bases and J 5 bases, with 11 bases left between them. The CDR3 spans 12 residues. Germline lookup yields CDR1 LGHNT and CDR2 FRNRAP. CDR3 nucleotide sequence: TGTGCTAGTGCGGGGGCGAGTACTGAAGCTTTCTTT. It codes for CASAGASTEAFF.

DNA of the CDR3: TGTGCCAGCAGTTATATAGCCGGGGACACTGAAGCTTTCTTT. This gives the protein CASSYIAGDTEAFF. This rearrangement joins TRBV6-6 to TRBJ1-1; D is ambiguous. The V end lost 3 bases, the J end lost 3 bases, and 11 bases lay between the germline ends. The germline V gene encodes CDR1 MNHNY and CDR2 SVGAGI (reference sequence). CDR3 length: 14 residues.

This clone appeared a few times. The chain has TRBV28 and TRBJ1-1; D gene uncertain. This CDR3 region has 12 residues. The V gene lost 6 bases and the J gene lost 7 bases, with 12 bases spanning the gap. CDR1 is MDHEN and CDR2 is SYDVKM in the germline V gene. In DNA, the CDR3 is TGTGCCAGCAGCCTCAGTTTGTATGAAGCTTTCTTT. This translates into CASSLSLYEAFF.

CDR3 nucleotides: TGTGCCAGCAGTGTTCAGGGGGTCGTCTATGGCTACACCTTC. Residues: CASSVQGVVYGYTF. The rearrangement joins TRBV2 to TRBJ1-2; 7 bases fit TRBD1. There are 14 residues in the CDR3. After removal of 4 bases from V and 4 bases from J, the junction contained 6 bases not matched to a gene. Germline CDR1 reads SNHLY; CDR2 reads FYNNEI.

The genes are TRBV28 and TRBJ2-7, with no clear D. Trimming took off 2 bases at V and 5 bases at J, with 10 bases between the two ends. The CDR3 runs 13 residues. From germline, CDR1 is MDHEN and CDR2 SYDVKM. DNA for the CDR3: TGTGCCAGCAGTTTACAGACTCCCAACGAGCAGTACTTC. Translating gives CASSLQTPNEQYF.

CDR3 bases: TGTGCCAGCAGACCCGGGACAGGGGCTCGAGGCTCCTACAATGAGCAGTTCTTC. Its protein is CASRPGTGARGSYNEQFF. V and J are TRBV7-9 and TRBJ2-1, with 10 bases aligning to TRBD1. The J segment lost 0 bases and the V segment lost 6 bases, leaving 11 bases of the junction unmatched. CDR1 and CDR2 from the germline V gene are SEHNR and FQNEAQ (reference sequence). There are 18 residues in the CDR3.

The gene calls are TRBV30 and TRBJ1-6; the D gene is possibly TRBD1 (6 bases). V lost 8 bases and J lost 7, with 15 bases in between. The CDR3 is 13 amino acids. Germline CDR1 GTSNPN, CDR2 SVGIG (reference sequence). The CDR3 DNA reads TGTGCCCGGGCGGCAGGGGACAATTCACCCCTCCACTTT. Translated, it gives CARAAGDNSPLHF.

In its sample, this clone was seen once. The chain uses TRBV28 and TRBJ2-1; 9 bases line up with TRBD1. The germline V gene encodes CDR1 MDHEN and CDR2 SYDVKM. This CDR3 has 15 amino acids. The V gene end was trimmed by 6 bases and the J gene end by 7 bases; junction bases not matched to a gene: 10. As DNA, the CDR3 is TGTGCCAGCAGCCCGCCTGGGACAGGGAGGAATGAGCAGTTCTTC. It translates to CASSPPGTGRNEQFF.

This chain connects TRBV4-1 to TRBJ2-7; D is unclear. Deletions cut 4 bases from V and 0 bases from J, with 13 bases between. Per the germline V gene, CDR1 is MGHRA and CDR2 is YSYEKL. There are 15 residues in the CDR3. In DNA, the CDR3 is TGCGCCAGCAGCCTCCTTCAGGATCTCTCCTACGAGCAGTACTTC. Protein sequence: CASSLLQDLSYEQYF.

This sequence joins TRBV4-3 and TRBJ1-4; D unresolved. The CDR3 is 16 amino acids. V lost 1 base to trimming and J lost 7 bases, with 16 bases between them. Germline CDR1 and CDR2: LGHNA and YSLEER. CDR3 protein: CASSQVGGRFVEKLFF. CDR3 DNA sequence: TGCGCCAGCAGCCAAGTAGGAGGGCGGTTCGTTGAAAAACTGTTTTTT.

Written as DNA, the CDR3 is TGTGCCAGCAGTTTCGCCTACGAGCAGTACTTC. Its translation is CASSFAYEQYF. The J gene is TRBJ2-7, the V gene TRBV28; D gene ambiguous. Per germline, CDR1 MDHEN and CDR2 SYDVKM. V shed 3 bases and J shed 2 bases, with 2 bases lying between them. The CDR3 is made up of 11 amino acids.

The chain recombines TRBV6-1 with TRBJ1-2; D call uncertain. Trimming left V 3 bases short and J 5 bases short, with 10 bases between. CDR3 length: 13 residues. The germline V gene encodes CDR1 MNHNS and CDR2 SASEGT. The CDR3 region has the DNA TGTGCCAGCAGTGAGAGGGATTTGTATGGCTACACCTTC. Its protein product is CASSERDLYGYTF.

This chain connects TRBV6-5 to TRBJ2-7, with 11 bases matching TRBD2. Germline CDR1 reads MNHEY; CDR2 reads SVGAGI. The CDR3 is made up of 16 amino acids. V was clipped by 2 bases and J by 2 bases; unmatched bases: 5. The CDR3 sequence: CASSYIAGGPPYEQYF. DNA for the CDR3: TGTGCCAGCAGTTACATAGCGGGAGGGCCGCCCTACGAGCAGTACTTC.

The sample holds one count of this clone. CDR3 nucleotide sequence: TGTGCCAGCAGCTTGGAAGGGATCCCGAACACCGGGGAGCTGTTTTTT. Residues: CASSLEGIPNTGELFF. This sequence joins TRBV5-6 and TRBJ2-2; D gene ambiguous. The CDR3 consists of 16 residues. Germline loops: CDR1 SGHDT, CDR2 YYEEEE. V was pared by 0 bases and J by 0 bases, with 9 bases between.